The TCR beta chain under discussion was sequenced for a study of blood T cell repertoires in COVID-19. Whole-study context: Whether acute or convalescent, the COVID-19 samples came from the United States, Italy and Spain. From T cells, B-cell-depleted T cells, or PBMCs came the material, which was cDNA or gDNA.

CDR3 length equals 10 residues. The V and J ends lost 4 bases and 8 bases respectively, with 8 bases between them. In germline, CDR1 is GTSNPN, CDR2 SVGIG (reference sequence). Methods used by the authors: By means of reference gene primer amplification, nucleated cell counts were estimated. Data came from immunoSEQ multiplex PCR; TCRdb stores just in-frame clones and leaves some out. For V, J and clone size, that table is used; D and trimming come from the DNA. The data show hundreds of thousands of clones, about 85% seen once. This sequence was found in a woman aged 18-30 years who had recovered from COVID-19. This chain links TRBV30 with TRBJ1-1; D is undetermined. Sequencing was performed on peripheral blood. CDR3: CAWTRLEAFF. The CDR3 nucleotides read TGTGCCTGGACTAGATTGGAAGCTTTCTTT. Looking up the rest from reference TRBV30 and TRBJ1-1 gives the full variable domain: SQTIHQWPATLVQPVGSPLSLECTVEGTSNPNLYWYRQAAGRGLQLLFYSVGIGQISSEVPQNLSASRPQDRQFILSSKKLLLSDSGFYLCAWTRLEAFFGQGTRLTVV.